The sequence of this T cell receptor (beta chain) was determined in a study of blood T cell repertoires in COVID-19. Profiled with immunoSEQ multiplex PCR; TCRdb holds only in-frame clones, not every one. The sample carries 100,000 to 150,000 clones, around four fifths recorded once. CDR3 length equals 15 residues. Germline assignment: CDR1 SGHTA and CDR2 FQGNSA. Trimming cost V 1 base and J 4 bases, with 13 bases left between them. The specimen was peripheral blood. The chain carries TRBV7-2 and TRBJ1-2; D perhaps matches TRBD1 (5 bases). The sequence was collected from a man aged 60 to 75 with acute or convalescent COVID-19. CDR3 sequence (DNA): TGTGCCAGCAGCTTAGTCTTCCAGGGCAGCTATGGCTACACCTTC. Its protein is CASSLVFQGSYGYTF.